This T cell receptor beta chain was recovered during a study of cytomegalovirus exposure and HLA in healthy donors. About this clone: Germline and junction disagree at one end, which may indicate a read error.

Germline V gene lookup returns CDR1 SEHNR and CDR2 FQNEAQ (reference sequence). The CDR3 is 15 residues long. The PCR contained 60 Vbeta and 13 Jbeta primers. Measured with immunoSEQ multiplex PCR; TCRdb has only the in-frame clones, and not every one. The table records 98,000 or so clones, roughly four fifths of them present only once. The material sequenced was PBMCs. The sequence derives from a female donor in good health and CMV-seronegative. This chain uses TRBV7-9 with TRBJ2-2; D gene uncertain. The CDR3, as DNA: TGTTCCAGCAGCTTAGGGCAGGTGAACACCGGGGAGCTGTTTTTT. Translated: CSSSLGQVNTGELFF.